This TCR beta chain originates from a study of blood T cell repertoires in COVID-19. Repertoires were generated with immunoSEQ multiplex PCR, while TCRdb's copy carries only in-frame clones and drops some. Found here are fewer than 500,000 clones, 80% to 90% of them singletons; the top ten hold about 1.1%. The V gene's germline CDR1 is LGHDT and CDR2 YNNKEL (reference sequence). The CDR3 sequence is 16 residues long. Trimming removed 0 bases from V and 8 bases from J, with 19 bases in between. The sequence came from a man between 25 and 39 years old who had recovered from COVID-19. This sequence joins TRBV3-1 (or the pseudogene TRBV3-2) and TRBJ1-2, with a possible D match to TRBD1 (5 bases). The sequenced sample consisted of PBMCs or T cells enriched from blood (not recorded which). The CDR3 region has the DNA TGTGCCAGCAGCCAAGATCTCGCCTGGAGGGGTCGCGGCTACACCTTC. Residues: CASSQDLAWRGRGYTF.